This entry describes one T cell receptor (beta chain). Its antigen is currently unknown. This entry belongs to a study of OX40 agonist ivuxolimab in advanced cancers. Study-wide results and limits: Some nonresponders likewise displayed low normalized T-cell clonal expansion.

Assay: immunoSEQ multiplex PCR; the TCRdb copy retains only in-frame clones and omits some. The profile covers more than 75,000 clones, with roughly four fifths appearing a single time and 5.5% to 7% taken by the ten largest. This material consisted of CD4+ or CD8+ T cells sorted from blood, taken in a trial of the OX40 agonist ivuxolimab. The TCR was taken from an adult with an advanced solid tumor such as melanoma, head and neck, liver or kidney cancer.

The chain's CDR3 is CASSVDQGVKGYTF. CDR3 in DNA: TGTGCCAGCAGCGTAGATCAGGGAGTAAAGGGCTACACCTTC. The J gene is TRBJ1-2, the V gene TRBV9; TRBD1 is a possible D gene (5 bases). The CDR3 covers 14 residues. Trimming cost V 0 bases and J 8 bases, with 14 bases left between them. The V gene's germline CDR1 is SGDLS and CDR2 YYNGEE.